This record covers a single T cell receptor beta chain. What it binds is not known. The DNA ends 3 residues before the CDR3 does, and the rest of the CDR3 is filled in from the germline J gene. This sample is drawn from a study of T cells in women clearing cervical HPV infection. Looking at the study overall: Controls' single incident HPV16 infection cleared within 12 months without precancer.

This CDR3 is 16 amino acids long. The germline CDR1 and CDR2 sequences are SGHNT and YYREEE (reference sequence). V was pared by 1 base and J by 1 base, with 14 bases between. Study observations and caveats: CIN3+ cases had significantly higher TCR repertoire richness than controls, but evenness did not differ. TRBV6-7 abundance was lower in cases than controls (around 0.1% versus 0.15%).

Sequencing used immunoSEQ multiplex PCR; TCRdb keeps in-frame clones, though not all of them. The sample has around 38,000 clones, and its top ten clones hold less than 8.5%. Input material: blood buffy coat. The receptor was derived from a woman between 18 and 75 years old with a cervical HPV16 infection that either progressed to CIN3+ or cleared (not recorded which). The V call is TRBV5-4, the J call TRBJ1-1, with D perhaps TRBD1 (6 bases). The sequenced CDR3 bases are TGTGCCAGCAGCTTGAGCAGGGGCAGCGAGAACACTGAA. Protein product: CASSLSRGSENTE. The whole CDR3 region reads CASSLSRGSENTEAFF. Using reference TRBV5-4 and TRBJ1-1 for the parts outside the CDR3, the full variable domain is ETGVTQSPTHLIKTRGQQVTLRCSSQSGHNTVSWYQQALGQGPQFIFQYYREEENGRGNFPPRFSGLQFPNYSSELNVNALELDDSALYLCASSLSRGSENTEAFFGQGTRLTVV.